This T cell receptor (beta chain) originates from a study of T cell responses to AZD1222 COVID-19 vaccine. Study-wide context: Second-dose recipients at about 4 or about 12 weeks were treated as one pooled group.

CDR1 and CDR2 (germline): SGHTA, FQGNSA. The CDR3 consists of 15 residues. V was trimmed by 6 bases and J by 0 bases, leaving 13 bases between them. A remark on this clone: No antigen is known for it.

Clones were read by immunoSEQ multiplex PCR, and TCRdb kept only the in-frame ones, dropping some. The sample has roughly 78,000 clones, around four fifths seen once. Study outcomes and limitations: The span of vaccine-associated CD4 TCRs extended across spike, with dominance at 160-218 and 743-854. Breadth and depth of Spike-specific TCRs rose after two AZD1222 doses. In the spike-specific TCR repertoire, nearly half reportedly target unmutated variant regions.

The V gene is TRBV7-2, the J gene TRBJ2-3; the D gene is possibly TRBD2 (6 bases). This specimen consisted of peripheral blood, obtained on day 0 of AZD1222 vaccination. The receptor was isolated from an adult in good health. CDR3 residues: CASSQSGVSTDTQYF. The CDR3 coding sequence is TGTGCCAGCAGTCAGTCGGGGGTTAGCACAGATACGCAGTATTTT.